This TCR beta chain was sequenced in a study of spatial heterogeneity in lung cancer. In the study overall: Compared with alpha-chain sequences, beta-chain sequences were consistently detected in greater numbers.

TCRdb analysed the 5' RACE reads with MiXCR anew, one entry per CDR3 protein. The sample yields some 3,300 distinct CDR3 sequences, around 10% seen once. CDR3 size: 13 residues. The germline CDR1 and CDR2 sequences are SEHNR and FQNEAQ (reference sequence). The ends were cut back, 2 bases at V and 3 bases at J, with 7 bases in the middle. The time point is: sample taken at primary tumor resection. The donor population consisted of over 55 patients with untreated, early-stage non-small cell lung cancer. Frozen PBMC, nontumor lung or tumor provided whole RNA, which was sequenced unsorted. This TCR was sampled from a male donor with early-stage non-small cell lung cancer. The J gene is TRBJ1-1, the V gene TRBV7-9, with no clear D. Here the sequenced sample was normal lung tissue next to the tumor, taken at surgery. The CDR3 bases are TGTGCCAGCAGCTTAATGGTTGACACTGAAGCTTTCTTT. Protein: CASSLMVDTEAFF.